The TCR beta chain described here comes from a study of early T cells in non-severe SARS-CoV-2 infection. CDR3 size: 15 residues. Germline V gene data show CDR1 as MNHNY and CDR2 as SVGAGI (reference sequence). With 6 bases clipped from V and 2 bases from J, the junction kept 9 bases outside the gene matches. TCRdb itself ran the 5' RACE reads through MiXCR, one entry per CDR3 protein. The data contain tens of thousands of distinct CDR3 sequences, more than 3.5% of them singletons. This clonotype was found many times. The clonotype comes from an adult who was a healthcare worker with PCR-confirmed SARS-CoV-2 infection or an uninfected control (not recorded which). This sequence joins TRBV6-6 and TRBJ1-1; 7 bases fit TRBD1. The sequenced sample was whole blood. The CDR3 spells CASSHPGQNNTEAFF. CDR3 DNA: TGTGCCAGCAGCCACCCGGGACAGAACAACACTGAAGCTTTCTTT.